The 9 T cell receptor beta chains in this list originate from one sample, sequenced in a study of T-cell memory formation after mild COVID-19. MiXCR was run by TCRdb on the 5' RACE reads, yielding one entry per CDR3 protein. The sample yields a few hundred thousand distinct CDR3 sequences, more than 8% seen once. The material sequenced was PBMCs or a T cell subset sorted from them (not recorded which). Source of these receptors: a man aged 18-30 years who had mild COVID-19 (a few samples of this study predate the infection). Cell type and time point are not known.

The chain has TRBV29-1 and TRBJ2-7; no definite D call. V was pared by 3 bases and J by 4 bases, with 7 bases between. Germline V gene sequence: CDR1 SQVTM, CDR2 ANQGSEA. The CDR3 contains 11 residues. In DNA, the CDR3 is TGCAGCGTTGATACTGGGTACGAGCAGTACGTC. It yields the protein CSVDTGYEQYV.

The rearrangement uses TRBV3-1 and TRBJ2-5; the D gene is possibly TRBD2 (6 bases). The CDR3 is 17 amino acids. Trimming cost V 1 base and J 4 bases, with 19 bases left between them. Germline V CDR1 and CDR2: LGHDT, YNNKEL (reference sequence). The CDR3 DNA reads TGTGCCAGCAGCCAAGCTTCGGGCAGGGAGGCTTCAGAGACCCAGTACTTC. It is translated as CASSQASGREASETQYF.

This clonotype showed up just a few times. The rearrangement uses TRBV3-1 and TRBJ2-5; D perhaps matches TRBD1 (5 bases). This CDR3 contains 14 residues. V lost 5 bases, J lost 2 bases, and 12 bases lay in between. CDR1 and CDR2 from the germline V gene are LGHDT and YNNKEL (reference sequence). Here the CDR3 DNA reads TGTGCCAGCAGCTTCATTAGGGGACAAGAGACCCAGTACTTC. It translates to CASSFIRGQETQYF.

The chain couples TRBV5-1 to TRBJ2-1; possible D gene TRBD2, 6 bases. The germline CDR1 and CDR2 sequences are SGHRS and YFSETQ. V shed 4 bases and J shed 3 bases, with 17 bases lying between them. The CDR3 contains 16 residues. The CDR3 nucleotides are TGCGCCAGCAGCCCAAGGGCGGGGACGAACTACAATGAGCAGTTCTTC. Translated, it gives CASSPRAGTNYNEQFF.

This clonotype was counted only a few times. J is TRBJ2-1 and V is TRBV24-1; tentative D call: TRBD1 (6 bases). V was clipped by 3 bases and J by 0 bases, with 11 bases between them. This CDR3 spans 16 amino acids. Germline CDR1 and CDR2: KGHDR and SFDVKD. In nucleotides, the CDR3 is TGTGCCACCAGTGATGCCCACAGGGCCTCCTACAATGAGCAGTTCTTC. Translating gives CATSDAHRASYNEQFF.

This clonotype has a count of ten or more. CDR3 nucleotides: TGTGCCAGCAGAGCCCGGACAGCTTACAATGAGCAGTTCTTC. Protein sequence: CASRARTAYNEQFF. This sequence joins TRBV12-3 or TRBV12-4 and TRBJ2-1; possible D gene TRBD1, 6 bases. The V end was cut by 6 bases, the J end by 4 bases, with 13 bases between. The CDR3 totals 14 residues.

The chain recombines TRBV5-5 with TRBJ1-1; D is unclear. Germline loops: CDR1 SGHKS, CDR2 YYEKEE (reference sequence). This CDR3 is 15 amino acids long. With 0 bases removed from V and 2 bases from J, the gap between germline ends came to 11 bases. CDR3 protein: CASSLVRFENTEAFF. The CDR3 DNA is TGTGCCAGCAGCTTGGTCCGTTTTGAAAACACTGAAGCTTTCTTT.

This rearrangement joins TRBV20-1 to TRBJ2-3; D is unresolved. Trimming took 3 bases from V and 0 from J, leaving 7 bases between them. Germline CDR1 and CDR2: DFQATT and SNEGSKA (reference sequence). This CDR3 contains 13 residues. This chain's CDR3 is CSARSVSTDTQYF. As DNA, the CDR3 is TGCAGTGCTAGGTCCGTTAGCACAGATACGCAGTATTTT.

This clonotype was seen a handful of times. The chain combines TRBV13 with TRBJ2-5; D gene unclear. The CDR3 spans 13 residues. Trimming pared 0 bases from V and 4 bases from J, leaving 6 bases between. Germline-derived CDR1 and CDR2 are PRHDT and FYEKMQ (reference sequence). CDR3 residues: CASSLGLLETQYF. CDR3 DNA sequence: TGTGCCAGCAGCTTAGGCCTCTTAGAGACCCAGTACTTC.